The 4 T cell receptor beta chains given below trace back to one sample, sequenced in a study of siplizumab effects on memory and regulatory T cells. The table came from immunoSEQ multiplex PCR; TCRdb's copy has only in-frame clones and leaves some out. The sample contains more than 90,000 clones, about 93% of which appear only once. The sample consisted of non-Treg CD4+ T cells sorted from blood. The receptors come from a human donor in good health.

The chain uses TRBV18 and TRBJ1-4, with TRBD1 as a possible D gene (5 bases). Trimming removed 4 bases from V and 7 bases from J, with 10 bases in between. CDR1 and CDR2 from the germline V gene are KGHSH and LQKENI. There are 13 residues in the CDR3. Here the CDR3 reads CASSRGSGEKLFF. Written as DNA, the CDR3 is TGTGCCAGCTCACGGGGGTCTGGTGAAAAACTGTTTTTT. Together with reference TRBV18 and TRBJ1-4, the CDR3 gives the full variable domain: NAGVMQNPRHLVRRRGQEARLRCSPMKGHSHVYWYRQLPEEGLKFMVYLQKENIIDESGMPKERFSAEFPKEGPSILRIQQVVRGDSAAYFCASSRGSGEKLFFGSGTQLSVL.

The genes are TRBV5-1 and TRBJ1-4; D is possibly TRBD1 (6 bases). The CDR3 spans 15 residues. V was cut by 1 base and J by 4 bases, with 11 bases left in between. CDR1 SGHRS and CDR2 YFSETQ come from the germline V gene. The CDR3 is CASSLLTGLNEKLFF. CDR3 in DNA: TGCGCCAGCAGCTTGCTGACAGGCCTTAATGAAAAACTGTTTTTT.

The genes are TRBV19 and TRBJ2-1; TRBD2 matches 15 bases. CDR3 length equals 18 residues. The germline V gene encodes CDR1 LNHDA and CDR2 SQIVND (reference sequence). Germline trimming cut 3 bases from V and 0 bases from J; bases unmatched to any gene: 3. The CDR3 DNA is TGTGCCAGTAGTATCGGGACTAGCGGGAGGATCTCCTACAATGAGCAGTTCTTC. Encoded protein: CASSIGTSGRISYNEQFF.

The chain carries TRBV19 and TRBJ2-7, with D possibly TRBD1 on 5 matching bases. The V end was cut by 3 bases, the J end by 0 bases, with 9 bases between. The CDR3 spans 14 residues. In germline, CDR1 is LNHDA, CDR2 SQIVND (reference sequence). The CDR3 protein is CASSIRDSSYEQYF. As DNA, the CDR3 is TGTGCCAGTAGTATCCGAGACAGCTCCTACGAGCAGTACTTC. Full variable domain (rest looked up from reference TRBV19 and TRBJ2-7): DGGITQSPKYLFRKEGQNVTLSCEQNLNHDAMYWYRQDPGQGLRLIYYSQIVNDFQKGDIAEGYSVSREKKESFPLTVTSAQKNPTAFYLCASSIRDSSYEQYFGPGTRLTVT.